These 21 T cell receptor beta chains share one sample of origin, sequenced in a study of tumor and adjacent non-tumor tissue in lung cancer. The template was RNA from unsorted bulk tissue. The library came from three nested PCR rounds adapted from ARM-PCR protocols. TCRdb redid the calling of the multiplex PCR reads with MiXCR, one entry per CDR3 protein. Found here are 85,000 to 100,000 distinct CDR3 sequences, about 70% of them singletons; the top ten hold roughly 18%. Sample: lung tumor tissue. The receptor source for this set is a man in his sixties with non-small cell lung cancer.

As regards this clonotype: One junction end does not reproduce the germline sequence, and a read error may be involved. The chain couples TRBV29-1 to TRBJ2-1; no clear D gene. This CDR3 has 15 residues. Looked up from germline, CDR1 is SQVTM and CDR2 is ANQGSEA. In DNA, the CDR3 is TGCAGCGTTGATGGTAAACACAGCTCCTGCAATGGGCAGTTCTTC. Residues: CSVDGKHSSCNGQFF.

As for this clonotype: One end of the junction varies from germline; a read error may be responsible. The rearrangement joins TRBV7-9 to TRBJ2-5, with 9 bases identical to TRBD2. Looked up from germline, CDR1 is SEHNR and CDR2 is FQNEAQ (reference sequence). There are 16 residues in the CDR3. The CDR3 DNA sequence: TGTGCCAGCAGATTAGCCAGCGGGGGGCTCCAAGAGACCCAGTACTTC. Translated: CASRLASGGLQETQYF.

In this sample, this clonotype turned up a few times. This chain joins TRBV2 and TRBJ2-3; D may correspond to TRBD1 or TRBD2 (5 bases each). CDR1 and CDR2 (germline): SNHLY, FYNNEI. This CDR3 comprises 18 residues. The germline V and J ends were trimmed by 4 bases and 2 bases, with 22 bases remaining between them. The CDR3 sequence: CASSVELGREGLTDTQYF. DNA for the CDR3: TGTGCCAGCAGTGTTGAGTTGGGCAGGGAAGGACTCACAGATACGCAGTATTTT.

This clonotype was recorded at least ten times. The CDR3 nucleotides are TGCAGTGCTAGCGCCAGGGGAGACACTGAAGCTTTCTTT. Translating it yields CSASARGDTEAFF. The gene calls are TRBV20-1 and TRBJ1-1; D possibly corresponds to TRBD1 (6 bases). Germline-derived CDR1 and CDR2 are DFQATT and SNEGSKA (reference sequence). This CDR3 spans 13 amino acids. Trimming took 3 bases from V and 3 from J, leaving 11 bases between them.

On this clonotype: A much larger clone differs from this one at a single base, so this may be a read error. The rearrangement uses TRBV20-1 and TRBJ2-7, with TRBD1 identical over 8 bases. The germline CDR1 and CDR2 sequences are DFQATT and SNEGSKA (reference sequence). This CDR3 is 14 amino acids long. The CDR3 sequence: CSARDDRGSYELYF. CDR3 in DNA: TGCAGTGCTAGAGACGACAGGGGAAGCTACGAGCTGTACTTC.

The chain couples TRBV20-1 to TRBJ1-5, with 8 bases lining up with TRBD1. The CDR3 runs to 16 residues. After removal of 3 bases from V and 11 bases from J, the junction contained 18 bases not matched to a gene. The germline V gene has CDR1 DFQATT and CDR2 SNEGSKA (reference sequence). CDR3 protein: CSARAASGDRPYAQHF. The CDR3 DNA reads TGCAGTGCTAGGGCGGCTTCGGGGGACAGGCCTTACGCCCAGCATTTT.

As regards this clonotype: At one of its ends the junction is not consistent with the germline gene, which may arise from a read error. The chain employs TRBV6-1 and TRBJ1-5, with D possibly matching TRBD1 (5 bases). The germline V gene encodes CDR1 MNHNS and CDR2 SASEGT. The CDR3 is 15 amino acids. The CDR3 DNA is TGTGCCTGCAGGACCGGGACCATGGGCAATCAGCCCCAGCATTTT. Encoded protein: CACRTGTMGNQPQHF.

At least ten counts were recorded for this clonotype. This sequence joins TRBV7-9 and TRBJ2-1, with 13 bases aligning to TRBD2. Germline CDR1 is SEHNR and CDR2 is FQNEAQ (reference sequence). The CDR3 length is 14 residues. The junction had 3 bases not matched to a gene; V was cut back by 5 bases and J by 8 bases. CDR3 in amino acids: CASSTSGRGDEQFF. CDR3 bases: TGTGCCAGCAGCACTAGCGGGAGGGGGGATGAGCAGTTCTTC. Using reference TRBV7-9 and TRBJ2-1 for the parts outside the CDR3, the full variable domain is DTGVSQNPRHKITKRGQNVTFRCDPISEHNRLYWYRQTLGQGPEFLTYFQNEAQLEKSRLLSDRFSAERPKGSFSTLEIQRTEQGDSAMYLCASSTSGRGDEQFFGPGTRLTVL.

About this clonotype: This CDR3 is missing its conserved last phenylalanine or tryptophan, likely due to a read error. The chain has TRBV29-1 and TRBJ1-2; 7 bases agree with TRBD1. Germline V gives CDR1 SQVTM, CDR2 ANQGSEA. Germline trimming cut 6 bases from V and 5 bases from J; bases unmatched to any gene: 15. The CDR3 totals 15 residues. The CDR3 nucleotides read TGCAGCGTCAAGACAGGGTCTCTGTCCACGTATGGCTACACCTTA. Protein sequence: CSVKTGSLSTYGYTL.

The chain couples TRBV4-2 to TRBJ2-5; 8 positions match TRBD1. With V trimmed by 2 bases and J by 7 bases, 9 bases remained unmatched. CDR1 and CDR2 from the germline V gene are LGHNA and YNFKEQ. The CDR3 spans 15 residues. CDR3 amino acids: CASSQNRGMGWTQYF. DNA of the CDR3: TGTGCCAGCAGCCAAAACAGGGGGATGGGGTGGACCCAGTACTTC.

In this sample, this clonotype turned up many times. The chain joins TRBV11-2 to TRBJ1-2; 7 bases are a match to TRBD1. This CDR3 is built from 14 residues. V was clipped by 1 base and J by 4 bases; unmatched bases: 3. Germline CDR1 is SGHAT and CDR2 is FQNNGV. The CDR3 coding sequence is TGTGCCAGCAGCTTAGGGGACAGCACCTATGGCTACACCTTC. It specifies CASSLGDSTYGYTF.

With respect to this clonotype: One base away lies a much larger clone, so this may be a sequencing read error. This sequence joins TRBV4-3 and TRBJ2-3; a possible D gene is TRBD2 (6 bases). CDR1 and CDR2 (germline): LGHNA, YSLEER. The CDR3 consists of 17 residues. The V end was cut by 0 bases, the J end by 2 bases, with 15 bases between. The CDR3: CASSQDTGSGLTDTQYF. The CDR3 DNA reads as TGCGCCAGCAGCCAAGATACTGGTAGCGGCCTCACAGATACGCAGTATTTT.

This clonotype was observed a single time. The junction departs from the called germline gene at one end, perhaps through a read error. The rearrangement joins TRBV6-5 to TRBJ2-1; D may be TRBD1 or TRBD2 (5 bases each). This CDR3 spans 18 amino acids. CDR1 and CDR2 from the germline V gene are MNHEY and SVGAGI. The CDR3 coding sequence is TGTGCCTGCAGTTACTCGATATCGGGGACGCCGGGGTACAATGAGCAGTTCTTC. Translating gives CACSYSISGTPGYNEQFF.

Points on this clonotype: One end of the junction fails to match germline, which may point to a read error. The chain links TRBV24-1 to TRBJ2-2; TRBD1 aligns across 11 bases. CDR3 length: 16 amino acids. The germline V gene encodes CDR1 KGHDR and CDR2 SFDVKD. The CDR3 loop is CVTSDSRTGGPGELFF. In DNA form, the CDR3 reads TGTGTCACCAGTGATTCGAGGACAGGGGGCCCCGGGGAGCTGTTTTTT.

This chain connects TRBV11-3 to TRBJ2-3; perhaps TRBD2 as D (6 bases). This CDR3 is built from 16 residues. The germline V and J ends were trimmed by 7 bases and 4 bases, with 21 bases remaining between them. CDR1 is SGHNT and CDR2 is YENEEA in the germline V gene. The CDR3 spells CASNPAGGGNSDTQYF. CDR3 DNA: TGTGCCAGCAACCCCGCAGGTGGAGGGAACTCAGATACGCAGTATTTT.

This chain links TRBV29-1 with TRBJ2-1, with D hard to call. The V end lost 2 bases, the J end lost 1 base, and 12 bases lay between the germline ends. The CDR3 covers 15 residues. Germline lookup yields CDR1 SQVTM and CDR2 ANQGSEA. Here the CDR3 reads CSVESKHGSYNEQFF. As DNA, the CDR3 is TGCAGCGTTGAAAGTAAACACGGTTCCTACAATGAGCAGTTCTTC.

J is TRBJ2-7 and V is TRBV29-1; D is uncertain. Germline V lookup: CDR1 SQVTM, CDR2 ANQGSEA. This CDR3 spans 12 amino acids. CDR3 sequence (DNA): TGCAAGGTTGCTACAGAGCCCTGCGAGCAGTACTTC. Its translation is CKVATEPCEQYF.

This clonotype occurred a few times. This may arise from a read error, as a much more abundant clone is one base away. The V and J genes are TRBV6-6 and TRBJ1-1; the D gene is possibly TRBD1 (5 bases). V lost 7 bases and J lost 2, with 17 bases in between. The CDR3 loop spans 15 amino acids. CDR1 is MNHNY, CDR2 SVGAGI, per germline (reference sequence). CDR3 sequence reads: CASNHRLGVNTEAFF. Written as DNA, the CDR3 is TGTGCCAGCAATCATAGGTTGGGGGTAAACACTGAAGCTTTCTTT.

V is TRBV11-2 and J is TRBJ2-1; 8 nucleotides agree with TRBD2. Unmatched junction bases numbered 14, after V lost 5 bases and J lost 11 bases. This CDR3 is 15 amino acids long. Germline V gene sequence: CDR1 SGHAT, CDR2 FQNNGV. This chain's CDR3 is CASSTPGLVAHKQFF. The CDR3 DNA follows: TGTGCCAGCAGCACCCCGGGACTAGTGGCCCATAAGCAGTTCTTC.

V usage is TRBV6-2 or TRBV6-3 and J usage is TRBJ1-5; 7 bases are a match to TRBD1. V shed 8 bases, J shed 4 bases, and the junction held 8 bases outside the gene matches. Germline loops: CDR1 MNHEY, CDR2 SVGEGT. The CDR3 consists of 14 residues. In DNA, the CDR3 is TGTGCCAGCTGGGGAGACAGGGAGAATCAGCCCCAGCATTTT. It is translated as CASWGDRENQPQHF.

On this clonotype itself: Lacking the conserved final phenylalanine or tryptophan, this CDR3 likely reflects a read error. The DNA is left out, because the CDR3 cannot be placed on it with certainty; the CDR3 is given as TCRdb lists it. This chain connects TRBV11-1 to TRBJ2-1; the table's TRBD1 call for D was not verified on the DNA. The germline V gene encodes CDR1 SGHAT and CDR2 FQDESV (reference sequence). The CDR3 is 15 residues long, counting both termini. CDR3 in amino acids: CASSLVGTGYSEQLL.